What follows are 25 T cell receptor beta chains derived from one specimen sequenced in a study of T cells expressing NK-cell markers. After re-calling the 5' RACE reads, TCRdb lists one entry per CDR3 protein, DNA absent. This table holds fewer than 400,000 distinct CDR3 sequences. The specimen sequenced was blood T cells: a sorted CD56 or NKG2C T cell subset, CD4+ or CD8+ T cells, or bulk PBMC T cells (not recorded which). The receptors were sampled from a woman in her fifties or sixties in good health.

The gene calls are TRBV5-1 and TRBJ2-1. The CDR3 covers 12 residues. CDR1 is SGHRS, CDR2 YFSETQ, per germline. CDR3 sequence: CASREEGNEQFF.

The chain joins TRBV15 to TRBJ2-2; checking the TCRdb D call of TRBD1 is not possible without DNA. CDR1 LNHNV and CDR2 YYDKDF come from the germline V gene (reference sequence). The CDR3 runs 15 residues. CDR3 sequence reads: CATSSGTWNTGELFF. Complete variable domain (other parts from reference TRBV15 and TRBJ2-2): DAMVIQNPRYQVTQFGKPVTLSCSQTLNHNVMYWYQQKSSQAPKLLFHYYDKDFNNEADTPDNFQSRRPNTSFCFLDIRSPGLGDTAMYLCATSSGTWNTGELFFGEGSRLTVL.

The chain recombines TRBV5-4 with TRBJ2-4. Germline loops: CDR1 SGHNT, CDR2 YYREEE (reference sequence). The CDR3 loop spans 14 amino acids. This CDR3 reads CASSSSKHENIQYF. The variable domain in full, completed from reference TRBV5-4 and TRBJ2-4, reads ETGVTQSPTHLIKTRGQQVTLRCSSQSGHNTVSWYQQALGQGPQFIFQYYREEENGRGNFPPRFSGLQFPNYSSELNVNALELDDSALYLCASSSSKHENIQYFGAGTRLSVL.

The chain's CDR3 is CASSIGSGSDIQYF. The chain links TRBV19 to TRBJ2-4; the D call of TRBD2 rests on TCRdb alone, since no DNA is present to check it. The CDR3 has 14 residues. Per the germline V gene, CDR1 is LNHDA and CDR2 is SQIVND (reference sequence).

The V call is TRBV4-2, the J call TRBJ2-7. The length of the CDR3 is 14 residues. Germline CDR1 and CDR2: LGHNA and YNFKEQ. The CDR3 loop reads CASSQERNSYEQYF.

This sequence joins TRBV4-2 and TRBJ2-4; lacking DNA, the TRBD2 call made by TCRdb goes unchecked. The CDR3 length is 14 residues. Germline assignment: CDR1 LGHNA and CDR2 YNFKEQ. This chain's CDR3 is CASSQEQGGGIQYF.

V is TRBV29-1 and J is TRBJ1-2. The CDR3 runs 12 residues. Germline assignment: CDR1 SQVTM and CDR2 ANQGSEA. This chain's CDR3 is CSVAGGFYGYTF.

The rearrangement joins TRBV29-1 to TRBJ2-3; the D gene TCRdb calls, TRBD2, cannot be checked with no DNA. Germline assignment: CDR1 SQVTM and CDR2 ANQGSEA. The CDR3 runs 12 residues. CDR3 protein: CSAEGPSDTQYF.

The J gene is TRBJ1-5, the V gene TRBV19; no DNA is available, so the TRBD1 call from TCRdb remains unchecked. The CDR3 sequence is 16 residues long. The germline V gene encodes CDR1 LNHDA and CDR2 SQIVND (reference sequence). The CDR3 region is CASSMMGVLGNQPQHF.

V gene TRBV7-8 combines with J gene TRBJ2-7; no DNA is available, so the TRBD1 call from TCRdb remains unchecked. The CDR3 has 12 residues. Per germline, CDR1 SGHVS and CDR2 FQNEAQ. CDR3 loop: CASSLVGTEQYF. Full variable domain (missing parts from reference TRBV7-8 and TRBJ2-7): GAGVSQSPRYKVAKRGQDVALRCDPISGHVSLFWYQQALGQGPEFLTYFQNEAQLDKSGLPSDRFFAERPEGSVSTLKIQRTQQEDSAVYLCASSLVGTEQYFGPGTRLTVT.

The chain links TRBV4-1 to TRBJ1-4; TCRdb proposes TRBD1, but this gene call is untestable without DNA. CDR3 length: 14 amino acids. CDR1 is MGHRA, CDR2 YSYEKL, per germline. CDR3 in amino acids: CASSQGPGTADKFF.

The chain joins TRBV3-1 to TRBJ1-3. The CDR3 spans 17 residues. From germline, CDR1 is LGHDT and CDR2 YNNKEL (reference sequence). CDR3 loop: CASSQARTFHSGNTIYF.

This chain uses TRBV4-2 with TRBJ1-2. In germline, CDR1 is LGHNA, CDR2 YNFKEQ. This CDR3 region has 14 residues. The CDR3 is CASTSDRFNYGYTF.

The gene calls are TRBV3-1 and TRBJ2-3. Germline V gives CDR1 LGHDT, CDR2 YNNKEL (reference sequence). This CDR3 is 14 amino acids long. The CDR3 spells CASSQASRTDTQYF.

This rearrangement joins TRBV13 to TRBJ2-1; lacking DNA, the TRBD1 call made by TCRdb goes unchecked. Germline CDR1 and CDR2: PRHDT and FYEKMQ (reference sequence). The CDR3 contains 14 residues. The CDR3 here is CASSSTGQGNEQFF.

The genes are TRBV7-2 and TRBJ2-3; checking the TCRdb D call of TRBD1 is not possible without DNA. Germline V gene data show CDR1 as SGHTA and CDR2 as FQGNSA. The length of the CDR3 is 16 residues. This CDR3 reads CASSRDSTLGADTQYF.

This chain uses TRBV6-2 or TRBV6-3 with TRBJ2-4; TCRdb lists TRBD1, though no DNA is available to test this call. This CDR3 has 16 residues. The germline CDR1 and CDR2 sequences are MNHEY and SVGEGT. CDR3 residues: CASSSHPGQHKNIQYF.

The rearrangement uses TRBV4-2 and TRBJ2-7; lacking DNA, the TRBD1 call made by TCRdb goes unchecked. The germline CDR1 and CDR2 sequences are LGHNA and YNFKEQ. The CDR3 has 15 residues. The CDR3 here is CASSQRGMGPYEQYF.

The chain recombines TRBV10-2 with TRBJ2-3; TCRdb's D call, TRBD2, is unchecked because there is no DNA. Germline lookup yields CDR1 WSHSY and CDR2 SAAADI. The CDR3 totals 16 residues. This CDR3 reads CASTFRLAVSTDTQYF.

Here the CDR3 reads CARVRESPTDTQYF. This sequence joins TRBV2 and TRBJ2-3; without DNA, the TCRdb call of TRBD2 cannot be checked. This CDR3 comprises 14 residues. Germline loops: CDR1 SNHLY, CDR2 FYNNEI.

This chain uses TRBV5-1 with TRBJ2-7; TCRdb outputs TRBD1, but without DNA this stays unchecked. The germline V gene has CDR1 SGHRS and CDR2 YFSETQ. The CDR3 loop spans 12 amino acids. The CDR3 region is CASSEDRGGQYF.

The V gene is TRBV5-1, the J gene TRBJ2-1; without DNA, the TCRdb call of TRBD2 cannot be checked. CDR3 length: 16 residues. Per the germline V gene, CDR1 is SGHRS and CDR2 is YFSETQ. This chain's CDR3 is CASSGIAGGPIDEQFF.

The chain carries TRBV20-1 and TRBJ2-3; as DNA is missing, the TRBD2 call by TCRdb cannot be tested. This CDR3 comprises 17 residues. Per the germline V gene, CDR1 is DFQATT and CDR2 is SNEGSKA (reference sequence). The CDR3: CSARGLAGVGSTDTQYF.

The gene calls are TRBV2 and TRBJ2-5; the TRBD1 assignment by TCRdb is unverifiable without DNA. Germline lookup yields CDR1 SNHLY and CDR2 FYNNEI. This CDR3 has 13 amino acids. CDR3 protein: CASNGDTQETQYF. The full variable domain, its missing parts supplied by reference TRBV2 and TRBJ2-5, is EPEVTQTPSHQVTQMGQEVILRCVPISNHLYFYWYRQILGQKVEFLVSFYNNEISEKSEIFDDQFSVERPDGSNFTLKIRSTKLEDSAMYFCASNGDTQETQYFGPGTRLLVL.

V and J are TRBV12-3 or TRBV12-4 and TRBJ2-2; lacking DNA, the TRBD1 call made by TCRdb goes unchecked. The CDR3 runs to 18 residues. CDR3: CASSLVSFGQWNTGELFF.